This TCR beta chain was identified during a study of shared clonotypes between healthy human individuals. Assay used: immunoSEQ multiplex PCR; TCRdb lists only in-frame clones, some missing. The data hold roughly 500,000 clones, with approximately 82% observed a single time. Everyone who donated was a Caucasian adult who lived in Nashville, Tennessee. The CDR3 length is 15 residues. The germline CDR1 and CDR2 sequences are MNHEY and SMNVEV (reference sequence). The V and J ends lost 4 bases and 4 bases respectively, with 16 bases between them. This clone was observed once. This chain connects TRBV27 to TRBJ1-1, with TRBD1 as a possible D gene (6 bases). Specimen: PBMCs. The source is a woman aged 40 to 55 in good health. Some clones in this sample may be carry-over from other donors' samples. CDR3: CASSSGASGGTEAFF. CDR3 nucleotides: TGTGCCAGCAGTTCAGGGGCGTCCGGAGGCACTGAAGCTTTCTTT.